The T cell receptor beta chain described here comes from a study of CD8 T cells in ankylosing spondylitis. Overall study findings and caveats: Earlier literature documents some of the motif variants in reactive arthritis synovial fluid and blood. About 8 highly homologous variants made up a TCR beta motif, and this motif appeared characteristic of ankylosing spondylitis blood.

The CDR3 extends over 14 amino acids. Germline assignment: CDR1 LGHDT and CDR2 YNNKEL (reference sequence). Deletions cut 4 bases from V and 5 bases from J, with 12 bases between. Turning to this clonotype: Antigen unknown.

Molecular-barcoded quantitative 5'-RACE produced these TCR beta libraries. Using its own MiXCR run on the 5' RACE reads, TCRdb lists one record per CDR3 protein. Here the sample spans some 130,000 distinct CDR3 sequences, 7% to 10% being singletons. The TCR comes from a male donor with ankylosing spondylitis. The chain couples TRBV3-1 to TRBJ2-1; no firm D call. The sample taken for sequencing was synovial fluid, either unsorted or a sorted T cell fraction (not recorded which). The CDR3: CASSLHGYNNEQFF. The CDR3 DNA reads TGTGCCAGCAGCCTCCACGGGTATAACAATGAGCAGTTCTTC.